This T cell receptor beta chain was found in a study of breast tumors, draining lymph nodes, adjacent tissues. Whole-study results and caveats: Tumors had less TCR diversity than lymph nodes, more than nontumor tissue. Tumor and nontumor repertoires were significantly more similar in luminal-like than in basal-like breast cancer.

CDR3 length: 15 amino acids. Trimming removed 3 bases from V and 6 bases from J; junction bases left unmatched: 5. Germline CDR1 is DFQATT and CDR2 is SNEGSKA (reference sequence). This clonotype was observed at least ten times. The antigen is unknown. MiXCR was run by TCRdb on the multiplex PCR reads, yielding one entry per CDR3 protein. The sample has about 230,000 distinct CDR3 sequences, less than 40% seen once. Breast cancer patients provided tissue from their axillary draining lymph nodes. The source is a female donor with breast cancer. Some clones in this sample may be carry-over from other donors' samples. Sequencing used axillary lymph node tissue. The J gene is TRBJ2-1, the V gene TRBV20-1, with TRBD2 identical over 13 bases. CDR3 nucleotide sequence: TGCAGTGCTAGGCCGGGACTAGCGGGAATCAATGAGCAGTTCTTC. Its translation is CSARPGLAGINEQFF.